The next 18 T cell receptor beta chains were all read from a single sample in a study of long-term antiretroviral therapy in people with HIV. Sequencing relied on immunoSEQ assay v3.0, run at survey level. Produced via immunoSEQ multiplex PCR; TCRdb's table is partial and in-frame only. The sample has about 17,000 clones; just under 80% are singletons. The sample in question was unsorted PBMCs, obtained 0.3 years after starting antiretroviral therapy. Receptors were obtained from a woman between 50 and 59 years old with HIV.

This clone has a single count. The chain is built from TRBV7-3 and TRBJ2-7; D may be TRBD1 (6 bases). V shed 4 bases and J shed 0 bases, with 13 bases lying between them. CDR3 length: 15 amino acids. Germline-derived CDR1 and CDR2 are SGHTA and FQGTGA. CDR3 sequence reads: CASSSGRGLSYEQYF. The CDR3 bases are TGTGCCAGCAGCTCCGGCAGGGGCCTCTCCTACGAGCAGTACTTC.

This chain's CDR3 is CASSLVQGRTYEQYF. The CDR3 nucleotides read TGTGCCAGCAGCTTAGTTCAGGGTAGAACCTACGAGCAGTACTTC. V usage is TRBV11-2 and J usage is TRBJ2-7; TRBD1 is a possible D gene (5 bases). V was clipped by 1 base and J by 2 bases, with 12 bases between them. The CDR3 is 15 amino acids. Germline V gives CDR1 SGHAT, CDR2 FQNNGV.

The rearrangement uses TRBV27 and TRBJ2-1, with D perhaps TRBD2 (6 bases). V shed 8 bases and J shed 0 bases, with 11 bases lying between them. Germline values: CDR1 MNHEY, CDR2 SMNVEV (reference sequence). The CDR3 covers 14 residues. In nucleotides, the CDR3 is TGTGCCAGCGGAGAGGACTACTCCTACAATGAGCAGTTCTTC. This codes for CASGEDYSYNEQFF.

The genes are TRBV6-5 and TRBJ2-1, with a weak D call TRBD1 (6 bases). With 2 bases removed from V and 0 bases from J, the gap between germline ends came to 11 bases. The CDR3 runs to 16 residues. In germline, CDR1 is MNHEY, CDR2 SVGAGI. CDR3 residues: CASSYRGTSSYNEQFF. CDR3 coding DNA: TGTGCCAGCAGTTACAGGGGGACAAGCTCCTACAATGAGCAGTTCTTC.

V is TRBV5-6 and J is TRBJ2-3; the D gene is possibly TRBD1 (6 bases). V was shortened by 3 bases and J by 2 bases, with 16 bases between the two germline ends. The CDR3 has 16 amino acids. Germline CDR1 SGHDT, CDR2 YYEEEE. The DNA of the CDR3 is TGTGCCAGCAGCTGGCGGACAGTTGATGACACAGATACGCAGTATTTT. It translates to CASSWRTVDDTDTQYF.

The chain has TRBV10-3 and TRBJ2-1, with D possibly matching TRBD1 (6 bases). This CDR3 is 14 amino acids long. The ends were cut back, 4 bases at V and 2 bases at J, with 9 bases in the middle. CDR1 and CDR2 (germline): ENHRY, SYGVKD. Here the CDR3 reads CAISGRTAYNEQFF. The DNA of the CDR3 is TGTGCCATCAGTGGACGGACAGCCTACAATGAGCAGTTCTTC.

V and J are TRBV5-1 and TRBJ2-5; perhaps TRBD2 as D (6 bases). The germline V gene has CDR1 SGHRS and CDR2 YFSETQ. V lost 2 bases to trimming and J lost 4 bases, with 9 bases between them. The CDR3 runs 13 residues. CDR3 coding DNA: TGCGCCAGCAGCTTACTGGAGGGAGAGACCCAGTACTTC. Its translation: CASSLLEGETQYF.

The chain employs TRBV2 and TRBJ2-3; TRBD2 agrees at 9 bases. This CDR3 is 16 amino acids long. V shed 5 bases, J shed 0 bases, and the junction held 6 bases outside the gene matches. The germline CDR1 and CDR2 sequences are SNHLY and FYNNEI. DNA of the CDR3: TGTGCCAGCAGTACTAATAGCGGGGGTAGCACAGATACGCAGTATTTT. It codes for CASSTNSGGSTDTQYF.

The rearrangement joins TRBV18 to TRBJ1-1, with D possibly matching TRBD1 (6 bases). Trimming took off 6 bases at V and 0 bases at J, with 17 bases between the two ends. The V gene's germline CDR1 is KGHSH and CDR2 LQKENI. The length of the CDR3 is 16 residues. The CDR3 loop is CASSLGQWPMNTEAFF. The CDR3 nucleotides read TGTGCCAGCTCCCTCGGACAGTGGCCTATGAACACTGAAGCTTTCTTT.

This sequence joins TRBV5-1 and TRBJ2-2, with 8 bases lining up with TRBD1. The germline CDR1 and CDR2 sequences are SGHRS and YFSETQ. The CDR3 totals 15 residues. V gave up 0 bases and J gave up 5 bases; unmatched junction bases: 3. CDR3 DNA sequence: TGCGCCAGCAGCTTGGCCGGACAGGGAACCGGGGAGCTGTTTTTT. It codes for CASSLAGQGTGELFF.

This chain links TRBV6-5 with TRBJ2-3; the D is unclear. CDR1 is MNHEY, CDR2 SVGAGI, per germline. Trimming took 0 bases from V and 2 from J, leaving 12 bases between them. The CDR3 contains 16 residues. For the CDR3, the DNA is TGTGCCAGCAGTTACTCGGATCTCGGGCTCACAGATACGCAGTATTTT. Translation: CASSYSDLGLTDTQYF.

This clone was observed a few times. V is TRBV7-2 and J is TRBJ2-4, with 9 bases fitting TRBD1. The CDR3 loop spans 14 amino acids. The V segment lost 4 bases and the J segment 4 bases; nucleotides outside the gene matches: 2. Per germline, CDR1 SGHTA and CDR2 FQGNSA. The CDR3 sequence: CASSSTGGKNIQYF. The CDR3, as DNA: TGTGCCAGCAGCTCGACAGGGGGAAAAAACATTCAGTACTTC.

This clone has only a few counts. This rearrangement joins TRBV19 to TRBJ2-3; D not resolved. V lost 2 bases, J lost 0 bases, and 9 bases lay in between. Germline-derived CDR1 and CDR2 are LNHDA and SQIVND (reference sequence). The length of the CDR3 is 15 residues. CDR3 nucleotides: TGTGCCAGTAGTATAATGGCGGCTAGCACAGATACGCAGTATTTT. Amino acids: CASSIMAASTDTQYF.

The J gene is TRBJ2-6, the V gene TRBV27; D uncertain. V lost 5 bases and J 0 bases, leaving 5 bases between the germline ends. The germline gives CDR1 MNHEY, CDR2 SMNVEV (reference sequence). The CDR3 has 14 amino acids. The CDR3 loop reads CASSEDSGANVLTF. CDR3 DNA sequence: TGTGCCAGCAGTGAGGACTCTGGGGCCAACGTCCTGACTTTC.

This clone was recorded once. The chain joins TRBV5-1 to TRBJ2-3, with D perhaps matching TRBD2 (6 bases). CDR3 length: 18 amino acids. Trimming took off 1 base at V and 0 bases at J, with 18 bases between the two ends. Germline CDR1 is SGHRS and CDR2 is YFSETQ. The CDR3: CASSLSGRGVPSTDTQYF. The CDR3 region has the DNA TGCGCCAGCAGCTTGAGTGGGCGCGGGGTTCCTAGCACAGATACGCAGTATTTT.

This clone was seen just once. The gene calls are TRBV5-1 and TRBJ1-3, with a possible D match to TRBD1 (5 bases). The length of the CDR3 is 15 residues. V dropped 1 base and J dropped 2 bases, with 10 bases sitting between them. Germline V gene lookup returns CDR1 SGHRS and CDR2 YFSETQ. The CDR3 DNA reads as TGCGCCAGCAGCTTGATGCCAGGGACTGGAAACACCATATATTTT. Translated: CASSLMPGTGNTIYF.

The chain uses TRBV7-2 and TRBJ2-1; a possible D gene is TRBD2 (7 bases). CDR3 length: 15 amino acids. The germline gives CDR1 SGHTA, CDR2 FQGNSA. V was clipped by 3 bases and J by 4 bases, with 13 bases between them. CDR3 protein: CASSFVGGLYNEQFF. For the CDR3, the DNA is TGTGCCAGCAGCTTTGTGGGGGGGCTGTACAATGAGCAGTTCTTC. The full variable domain, its missing parts supplied by reference TRBV7-2 and TRBJ2-1, is GAGVSQSPSNKVTEKGKDVELRCDPISGHTALYWYRQSLGQGLEFLIYFQGNSAPDKSGLPSDRFSAERTGGSVSTLTIQRTQQEDSAVYLCASSFVGGLYNEQFFGPGTRLTVL.

The chain is built from TRBV5-1 and TRBJ2-5; no definite D call. The CDR3 runs to 11 residues. CDR1 and CDR2 (germline): SGHRS, YFSETQ. V gave up 4 bases and J gave up 5 bases, with 6 bases separating them. DNA of the CDR3: TGCGCCAGCAGCATAGGGGAGACCCAGTACTTC. Translated, it gives CASSIGETQYF.